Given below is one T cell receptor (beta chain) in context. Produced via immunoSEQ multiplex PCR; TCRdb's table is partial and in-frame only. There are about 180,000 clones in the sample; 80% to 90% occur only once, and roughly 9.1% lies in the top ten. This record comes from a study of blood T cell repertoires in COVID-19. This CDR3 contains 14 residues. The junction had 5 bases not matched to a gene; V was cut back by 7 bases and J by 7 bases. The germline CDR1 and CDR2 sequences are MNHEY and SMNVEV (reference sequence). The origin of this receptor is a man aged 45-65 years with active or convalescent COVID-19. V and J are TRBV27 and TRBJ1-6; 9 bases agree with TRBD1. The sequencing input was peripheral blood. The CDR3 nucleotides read TGTGCCAGCACCCGCGGACAGGGGAATTCACCCCTCCACTTT. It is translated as CASTRGQGNSPLHF.